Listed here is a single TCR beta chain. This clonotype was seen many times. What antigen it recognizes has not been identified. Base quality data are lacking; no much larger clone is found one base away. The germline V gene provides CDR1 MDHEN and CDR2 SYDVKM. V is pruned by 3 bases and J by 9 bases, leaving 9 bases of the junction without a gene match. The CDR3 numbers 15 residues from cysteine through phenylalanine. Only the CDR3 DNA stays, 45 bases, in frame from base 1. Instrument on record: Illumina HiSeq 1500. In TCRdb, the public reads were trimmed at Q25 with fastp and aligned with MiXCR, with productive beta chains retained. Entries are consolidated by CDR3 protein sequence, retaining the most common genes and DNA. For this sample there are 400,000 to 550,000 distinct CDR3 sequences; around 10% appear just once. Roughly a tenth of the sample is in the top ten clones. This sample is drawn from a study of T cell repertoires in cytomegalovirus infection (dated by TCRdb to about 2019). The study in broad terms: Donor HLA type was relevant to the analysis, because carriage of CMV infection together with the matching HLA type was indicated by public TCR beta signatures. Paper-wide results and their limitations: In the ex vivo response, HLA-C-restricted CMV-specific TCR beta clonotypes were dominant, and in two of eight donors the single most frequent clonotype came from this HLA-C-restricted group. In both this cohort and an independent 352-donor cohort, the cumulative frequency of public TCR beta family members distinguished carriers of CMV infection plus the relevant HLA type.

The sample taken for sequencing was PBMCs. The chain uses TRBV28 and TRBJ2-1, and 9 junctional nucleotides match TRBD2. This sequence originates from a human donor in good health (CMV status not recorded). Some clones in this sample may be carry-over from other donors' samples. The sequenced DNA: TGTGCCAGCAGTTTGGACGCGGGAGGGCCGTCTGAGCAGTTCTTC. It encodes CASSLDAGGPSEQFF.